This T cell receptor (beta chain) was identified during a study of cytomegalovirus exposure and HLA in healthy donors. Overall study results and limits: There were some public TCRs occurring in many donors, but most TCR sequences were rare. Previous analysis showed most TCR beta V segments were productive about 87% or about 30% of the time. A later analysis showed that HLA-associated TCR beta chains had undergone more clonal expansion than equally common others. V segments that were indistinguishable, TRBV6-2 and TRBV6-3 among them, were omitted from analysis.

Germline V lookup: CDR1 SGHRS, CDR2 YFSETQ. The CDR3 sequence is 16 residues long. Unmatched junction bases numbered 10, after V lost 0 bases and J lost 8 bases. The PCR was carried out with 60 Vbeta primers and 13 Jbeta primers. The table came from immunoSEQ multiplex PCR; TCRdb's copy has only in-frame clones and leaves some out. The sample shows approximately 150,000 clones, approximately 83% of them seen only once. Note on this clone: Antigen: not known.

Source material: PBMCs. The gene calls are TRBV5-1 and TRBJ2-1; the match to TRBD2 covers 8 bases. The TCR originated in a woman between 40 and 55 years old in good health and CMV-seronegative. This chain's CDR3 is CASSLDPAGAGDEQFF. As DNA, the CDR3 is TGCGCCAGCAGCTTGGATCCAGCGGGGGCGGGGGATGAGCAGTTCTTC.